This entry is about one T cell receptor (beta chain). Some clones are missing from TCRdb's copy, which holds only in-frame ones; the method was immunoSEQ multiplex PCR. In the table there are around 84,000 clones, about 97% of which are singletons. The data originate from a study of technical replicates of blood from several donors. Germline values: CDR1 MNHEY, CDR2 SVGAGI. There are 15 residues in the CDR3. The trim removed 6 bases at V and 1 base at J, leaving 4 bases unmatched. The sequence was collected from a human donor in good health. The chain uses TRBV6-5 and TRBJ2-7, with TRBD2 identical over 12 bases. The sequenced material came from T cells isolated from PBMCs. This CDR3 reads CASSYGTSGSYEQYF. CDR3 in DNA: TGTGCCAGCAGCTATGGGACTAGCGGGTCCTACGAGCAGTACTTC.